This T cell receptor beta chain is drawn from a study of beta chain features in type 1 diabetes. For the study at large: Nearly 110,000,000 sorted cells were examined across all samples.

Sequenced material consisted of expressed TCRB transcripts (all of the isolated RNA was reverse transcribed). Samples of naive, central memory and regulatory T cells yielded a mean of around 3.8 million reads. The method was immunoSEQ multiplex PCR; TCRdb's version includes in-frame clones alone and lacks a portion of them. Here the sample spans hundreds of thousands of clones, roughly an eighth being singletons. Between the trimmed V and J ends, which lost 0 bases and 7 bases, there was a span of 10 bases. This CDR3 region has 13 residues. The germline gives CDR1 LGHNT, CDR2 FRNRAP. A remark on this clone: Its antigen is unidentified.

Overall study findings and caveats: VDJ junctions from type 1 diabetes patients carried fewer insertions and larger deletions. For Type 1 diabetes patients, all four CD4+ subsets carried TCRB CDR3s that were moderately but significantly shorter. The question left open here concerned HLA type influencing TCRB rearrangement.

Sequenced material: naive CD4+ T cells from blood. The TCR originated in a man between 18 and 35 years old with type 1 diabetes. This chain connects TRBV12-5 to TRBJ2-7; TRBD2 is a possible D gene (5 bases). CDR3 region: CASGLVAGGEQYF. Here the CDR3 DNA reads TGTGCTAGTGGTTTGGTAGCAGGAGGAGAGCAGTACTTC. The entire variable domain, with the rest obtained from reference TRBV12-5 and TRBJ2-7, is as follows: DARVTQTPRHKVTEMGQEVTMRCQPILGHNTVFWYRQTMMQGLELLAYFRNRAPLDDSGMPKDRFSAEMPDATLATLKIQPSEPRDSAVYFCASGLVAGGEQYFGPGTRLTVT.